These T cell receptor beta chains were read from a single sample in a study of blood T cell repertoires in COVID-19. Here immunoSEQ multiplex PCR was the method, and the copy in TCRdb shows in-frame clones only, minus some. The repertoire holds about 120,000 clones, with roughly 81% as singletons. The sample was peripheral blood. The receptors stem from a human donor in a cohort sampled during active COVID-19. Both conserved end residues are part of each CDR3. The order of the fields is V gene, D gene, J gene, clone size, CDR3 DNA, CDR3 protein. A D gene is named only where the DNA matches it firmly. Rows may omit the clone size; those that give it use once, few, many or a size class.

V: TRBV3-1/TRBV3-2; D: TRBD2; J: TRBJ2-3; size: once; DNA: TGTGCCAGCAGCCGTTCTAGCGGGGGGACAGATACGCAGTATTTT; CDR3: CASSRSSGGTDTQYF
V: TRBV7-9; D: TRBD1; J: TRBJ2-7; size: NA; DNA: TGTGCCAGCAGCTTAGCGACAGGGCGAGCCCCCTACGAGCAGTACTTC; CDR3: CASSLATGRAPYEQYF
V: TRBV6-2/TRBV6-3; D: TRBD1; J: TRBJ1-4; size: NA; DNA: TGTGCCAGCAGTTACGGGACAGGGGCTAGAAATGAAAAACTGTTTTTT; CDR3: CASSYGTGARNEKLFF
V: TRBV2; D: NA; J: TRBJ1-5; size: NA; DNA: TGTGCCAGCAGACTTTCGGACTTAACCAATCAGCCCCAGCATTTT; CDR3: CASRLSDLTNQPQHF
V: TRBV11-2; D: TRBD2; J: TRBJ2-1; size: few; DNA: TGTGCCAGCAGCCTGACTAGCGGGAGCTTGAATGAGCAGTTCTTC; CDR3: CASSLTSGSLNEQFF
V: TRBV6-2/TRBV6-3; D: TRBD1; J: TRBJ1-1; size: few; DNA: TGTGCCAGCAGTTACTTAGACAGGGGTGAAACTGAAGCTTTCTTT; CDR3: CASSYLDRGETEAFF
V: TRBV30; D: NA; J: TRBJ1-2; size: NA; DNA: TGTGCCTGGAGTGTACGCATGAGAGATGGCTACACCTTC; CDR3: CAWSVRMRDGYTF
V: TRBV12-3/TRBV12-4; D: TRBD1; J: TRBJ2-2; size: NA; DNA: TGTGCCAGCAAGTACGGACAGGGCGGAGGGCTGTTTTTT; CDR3: CASKYGQGGGLFF
V: TRBV28; D: TRBD2; J: TRBJ2-3; size: NA; DNA: TGTGCCAGCAGTTTACGCCTAGCGGGAGGGGAAAGCACAGATACGCAGTATTTT; CDR3: CASSLRLAGGESTDTQYF
V: TRBV20-1; D: TRBD1; J: TRBJ1-2; size: NA; DNA: TGCAGTGCTAGTGGGACAGGGTATGGCTACACCTTC; CDR3: CSASGTGYGYTF
V: TRBV2; D: NA; J: TRBJ1-1; size: NA; DNA: TGTGCCAGCGCGGGGGTAGGAACTGAAGCTTTCTTT; CDR3: CASAGVGTEAFF
V: TRBV9; D: NA; J: TRBJ2-7; size: NA; DNA: TGTGCCAGCAGCGCCTCCGGGACATTGGCCTACGAGCAGTACTTC; CDR3: CASSASGTLAYEQYF
V: TRBV6-1; D: NA; J: TRBJ1-1; size: NA; DNA: TGTGCCAGCAGTGAAGCGGCAGGTTTGGGGGCCGGTACTGAAGCTTTCTTT; CDR3: CASSEAAGLGAGTEAFF
V: TRBV19; D: TRBD1; J: TRBJ1-1; size: NA; DNA: TGTGCCAGTAGTACCCCCGGCCGGACAGGGAACACTGAAGCTTTCTTT; CDR3: CASSTPGRTGNTEAFF
V: TRBV29-1; D: TRBD2; J: TRBJ2-7; size: once; DNA: TGCAGCGGACTCCTGGCTAGCGGGAGTTACGAGCAGTACTTC; CDR3: CSGLLASGSYEQYF
V: TRBV7-2; D: NA; J: TRBJ1-5; size: NA; DNA: TGTGCCAGCAGCTGGGGAGACACTAGCAATCAGCCCCAGCATTTT; CDR3: CASSWGDTSNQPQHF
V: TRBV7-2; D: TRBD2; J: TRBJ2-1; size: few; DNA: TGTGCCAGCAGCTTGGCCCCAAGCGGGGGGGCCCATGAGCAGTTCTTC; CDR3: CASSLAPSGGAHEQFF
V: TRBV5-1; D: NA; J: TRBJ1-2; size: few; DNA: TGCGCCAGCAGCTTGGTTCGGGGGTCAAGCTATGGCTACACCTTC; CDR3: CASSLVRGSSYGYTF
V: TRBV27; D: NA; J: TRBJ1-2; size: NA; DNA: TGTGCCAGCACCACAGGGTTTGGCTATGGCTACACCTTC; CDR3: CASTTGFGYGYTF
V: TRBV7-2; D: TRBD1; J: TRBJ2-7; size: NA; DNA: TGTGCCAGCAGCTTCCCCGGGACAGGGAGCTACGAGCAGTACTTC; CDR3: CASSFPGTGSYEQYF
V: TRBV18; D: TRBD1; J: TRBJ1-6; size: NA; DNA: TGTGCCAGCTCACTGTTTGAGGACAGGGGTTCACCCCTCCACTTT; CDR3: CASSLFEDRGSPLHF
V: TRBV4-3; D: NA; J: TRBJ1-4; size: NA; DNA: TGCGCCAGCAGCCAAGATCTGGGGGGGGTTCGTGAAAAACTGTTTTTT; CDR3: CASSQDLGGVREKLFF